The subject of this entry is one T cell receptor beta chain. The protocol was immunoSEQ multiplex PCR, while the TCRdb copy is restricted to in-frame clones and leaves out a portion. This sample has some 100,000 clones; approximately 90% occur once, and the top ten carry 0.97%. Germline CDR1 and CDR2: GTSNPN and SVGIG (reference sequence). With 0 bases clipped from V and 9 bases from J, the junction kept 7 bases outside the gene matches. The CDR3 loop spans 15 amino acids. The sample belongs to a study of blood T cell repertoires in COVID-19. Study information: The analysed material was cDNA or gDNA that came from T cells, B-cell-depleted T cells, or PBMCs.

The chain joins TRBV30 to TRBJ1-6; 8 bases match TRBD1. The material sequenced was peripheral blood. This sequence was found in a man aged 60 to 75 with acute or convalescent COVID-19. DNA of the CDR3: TGTGCCTGGAGTGTAGTGACAGGGGTTACTTCACCCCTCCACTTT. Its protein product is CAWSVVTGVTSPLHF.